This T cell receptor beta chain stems from a study of T cell responses to AZD1222 COVID-19 vaccine. The CDR3 length is 15 residues. Germline CDR1 is SGHAT and CDR2 is FQNNGV. Germline trimming cut 2 bases from V and 7 bases from J; bases unmatched to any gene: 4. Generated by immunoSEQ multiplex PCR, the TCRdb table keeps only in-frame clones and is missing some. Here the sample spans around 80,000 clones, more than 85% being singletons. This sequence was found in an adult in good health. The sequencing here drew on peripheral blood, taken on day 0 of AZD1222 vaccination. The gene calls are TRBV11-2 and TRBJ2-1, with 11 bases identical to TRBD2. CDR3 in amino acids: CASSLLAGGFNEQFF. The CDR3 DNA sequence: TGTGCCAGCAGCTTACTAGCGGGGGGTTTTAATGAGCAGTTCTTC.